Listed below are T cell receptor beta chains from one sample, sequenced in a study of resident and recirculating memory T cells in vitiligo. TCRdb's copy holds only in-frame clones and misses some; the assay was immunoSEQ multiplex PCR. The table lists about 76,000 clones, around 92% of them singletons. Sequenced sample: blood. These receptors were obtained from a male donor with vitiligo. Each CDR3 is given with its conserved first and last residue. A D gene is named only where the DNA matches it firmly. Only some rows state a clone size, as once, few, many or a class for expanded clones.

TRBJ1-1 . once TRBV28 TGTGCCAGCCCCCTGGAAGGAGGGTACGGGAACACTGAAGCTTTCTTT CASPLEGGYGNTEAFF
TRBJ2-5 TRBD2 once TRBV28 TGTGCCAGCAGTCAGCTAGCGGCAACACAAGAGACCCAGTACTTC CASSQLAATQETQYF
TRBJ2-1 . . TRBV5-1 TGCGCCAGCAGCTCAGGACTCTACAATGAGCAGTTCTTC CASSSGLYNEQFF
TRBJ1-1 . . TRBV28 TGTGCCAGCAGGCCGGGACTGACTAACACTGAAGCTTTCTTT CASRPGLTNTEAFF
TRBJ1-2 . . TRBV7-2 TGTGCCAGCAGCCGCTTGGGCCTGGGGGCGGCTGGCTACACCTTC CASSRLGLGAAGYTF
TRBJ2-2 . . TRBV28 TGTGCCTGTGGAGGAATAAACACCGGGGAGCTGTTTTTT CACGGINTGELFF
TRBJ2-5 . . TRBV10-1 TGCGCCAGCAGCTGGGGCAGGACGTACCAAGAGACCCAGTACTTC CASSWGRTYQETQYF
TRBJ1-5 . . TRBV4-3 TGCGCCAGCAGCCAAGAGGAGGAGGGGCCCCAGCATTTT CASSQEEEGPQHF
TRBJ2-3 TRBD2 once TRBV11-3 TGTGCCAGCGCAGCAGGACTAGCGGGAGCGGCAGATACGCAGTATTTT CASAAGLAGAADTQYF
TRBJ1-2 . . TRBV4-1 TGCGCCAGCAGCCAGGCCGGGGGGGGCAGGTATGGCTACACCTTC CASSQAGGGRYGYTF
TRBJ2-7 . . TRBV6-6 TGTGCCAGCAGTTACGGTTTAGCCTACGAGCAGTACTTC CASSYGLAYEQYF
TRBJ2-7 TRBD2 . TRBV28 TGTGCCAGCAGCCTTGGGACTAGCGGGGATCCCTACGAGCAGTACTTC CASSLGTSGDPYEQYF
TRBJ1-2 . once TRBV18 TGTGCCAGCTCACCCGCGGCGGTTGCCTATGGCTACACCTTC CASSPAAVAYGYTF
TRBJ2-1 TRBD1 . TRBV28 TGTGCCAGCAGTTCGAATTACAGGGGGGCGCCGTACAATGAGCAGTTCTTC CASSSNYRGAPYNEQFF
TRBJ1-3 . . TRBV29-1 TGCAGCGTTGCGGGACAAGCTGGAAACACCATATATTTT CSVAGQAGNTIYF
TRBJ2-7 . once TRBV7-2 TGTGCCGGAACCAAACTAGAAAGGTGGGGCGAGCAGTACTTC CAGTKLERWGEQYF
TRBJ2-2 . medium-sized TRBV15 TGTGCCACCAGCAGTCGACAGGAGACAAACACCGGGGAGCTGTTTTTT CATSSRQETNTGELFF
TRBJ2-7 . . TRBV27 TGTGCCAGCAGTTTGGAGGGGGCTGGTGAGCAGTACTTC CASSLEGAGEQYF
TRBJ2-2 . . TRBV12-2 TGTGCAAGTCGCTTAGTCCGGACCGGGGAGCTGTTTTTT CASRLVRTGELFF
TRBJ2-7 TRBD2 . TRBV5-6 TGTGCCAGCAGCTCTGGACTAGCGGGAGGGGCCTACGAGCAGTACTTC CASSSGLAGGAYEQYF
TRBJ2-2 TRBD1 . TRBV7-2 TGTGCCAGCAGCTTAACAGGGGCCGGGGAGCTGTTTTTT CASSLTGAGELFF
TRBJ1-2 TRBD1 many TRBV5-4 TGTGCCAGCAGCCCAGGGACAGGGGATGGCTACACCTTC CASSPGTGDGYTF
TRBJ2-1 TRBD2 . TRBV7-8 TGTGCCAGCAGCGCTAGCGGGAGGGAGCAGTTCTTC CASSASGREQFF
TRBJ2-4 TRBD2 . TRBV2 TGTGCCAGCAGCTCTTGGACTAGCGGAGGGGACAAAAACATTCAGTACTTC CASSSWTSGGDKNIQYF
TRBJ2-7 TRBD2 . TRBV7-9 TGTGCCAGCAGCTCCCTACTAGCGCCTTCCCCCTACGAGCAGTACTTC CASSSLLAPSPYEQYF
TRBJ2-3 . . TRBV6-6 TGTGCCAGCAGTTCCACGGGACTGAGCGGCACAGATACGCAGTATTTT CASSSTGLSGTDTQYF
TRBJ2-4 TRBD1 . TRBV29-1 TGCAGCGCCGAAGACCGGGACAGAAACATTCAGTACTTC CSAEDRDRNIQYF
TRBJ2-1 TRBD2 . TRBV5-6 TGTGCCAGCAGCTTGGGACTAGCGGGAGGGCTCTACAATGAGCAGTTCTTC CASSLGLAGGLYNEQFF
TRBJ2-7 . . TRBV6-1 TGTGCCAGCAGTGCTCAGGGCAACCCGCGGCAGTACTTC CASSAQGNPRQYF
TRBJ1-2 . . TRBV7-8 TGTGCCAGCAGCTTAGAGTCAGTTTCTCCTGGCTACACCTTC CASSLESVSPGYTF
TRBJ2-3 TRBD2 . TRBV5-1 TGCGCCAGCACCCCGGGCGGGAGAGGCATAGATACGCAGTATTTT CASTPGGRGIDTQYF